The rows below give T cell receptor beta chains drawn from one sample of a study of blood T cell repertoires in COVID-19. TCRdb keeps only in-frame clones here, not all; method: immunoSEQ multiplex PCR. The sample lists about 140,000 clones, 70% to 90% occurring once. The specimen was peripheral blood. The receptors here all came from a man between 65 and 85 years old with acute or convalescent COVID-19. Both conserved end residues are part of each CDR3. Fields, in order: V gene, J gene, D gene, CDR3 protein. A D gene is named only where the DNA matches it firmly.

v_call: TRBV29-1
j_call: TRBJ1-4
d_call: .
cdr3_aa: CSVGRTVNEKLFF

v_call: TRBV28
j_call: TRBJ2-1
d_call: TRBD1
cdr3_aa: CASQGDYNEQFF

v_call: TRBV6-6
j_call: TRBJ1-1
d_call: TRBD1
cdr3_aa: CAVRQGAVTEAFF

v_call: TRBV18
j_call: TRBJ2-2
d_call: .
cdr3_aa: CASSPRKTPGELFF

v_call: TRBV7-8
j_call: TRBJ1-1
d_call: TRBD1
cdr3_aa: CASSPHRGNTEAFF

v_call: TRBV7-9
j_call: TRBJ1-2
d_call: .
cdr3_aa: CASSLGGLWGYTF

v_call: TRBV2
j_call: TRBJ2-1
d_call: TRBD1
cdr3_aa: CASSLLTGDNEQFF

v_call: TRBV10-3
j_call: TRBJ1-3
d_call: .
cdr3_aa: CAMRGGSGNTIYF

v_call: TRBV6-1
j_call: TRBJ2-5
d_call: .
cdr3_aa: CASSEASGGVGTQYF

v_call: TRBV3-1/TRBV3-2
j_call: TRBJ2-3
d_call: .
cdr3_aa: CASSPPRGSTDTQYF

v_call: TRBV6-5
j_call: TRBJ1-1
d_call: .
cdr3_aa: CASVSQYMNTEAFF